This T cell receptor beta chain was profiled in a study of T cells in narcolepsy. This clone was recorded once. TCRdb's copy holds only in-frame clones and misses some; the assay was immunoSEQ multiplex PCR. Of some 30,000 clones listed, around 80% are singletons. Germline V gene lookup returns CDR1 LGHNA and CDR2 YSLEER. With V trimmed by 3 bases and J by 5 bases, 10 bases remained unmatched. The CDR3 totals 16 residues. V is TRBV4-3 and J is TRBJ2-5; 9 bases are shared with TRBD1. This receptor was identified in a human donor in good health. Sequencing used memory (CD45RA-) CD4+ T cells from blood. In nucleotides, the CDR3 is TGCGCCAGCAGCCAGGCAACAGGGGGCAATTTGGAGACCCAGTACTTC. Its translation: CASSQATGGNLETQYF.